The 22 T cell receptor beta chains reported below all come from one sample, sequenced in a study of T-cell reconstitution after alpha-beta-depleted transplantation in children. The TCRbeta library was prepared with unique molecular identifiers. Each CDR3 protein gets one entry after TCRdb re-called the PCR reads with MiXCR. This sample carries about 540,000 distinct CDR3 sequences, around 19% of them seen once, and the ten largest clones take about 3.1%. Here the sequenced sample was PBMCs from the stem cell graft donor, taken from the stem cell graft. The receptors were sampled from a human donor who donated a stem cell graft to a child with acute lymphoblastic leukemia.

The chain has TRBV27 and TRBJ1-5, with a possible D match to TRBD1 (5 bases). Germline CDR1 MNHEY, CDR2 SMNVEV (reference sequence). The length of the CDR3 is 16 residues. V lost 0 bases and J lost 6, with 15 bases in between. The CDR3 spells CASSLSSREVVQPQHF. The CDR3 DNA reads TGTGCCAGCAGTTTATCGAGCAGGGAGGTAGTTCAGCCCCAGCATTTT.

Only a few counts were recorded for this clonotype. V and J are TRBV5-1 and TRBJ1-6, with TRBD1 matching over 8 bases. The junction had 8 bases not matched to a gene; V was cut back by 2 bases and J by 7 bases. The germline V gene encodes CDR1 SGHRS and CDR2 YFSETQ. CDR3 length: 16 residues. The CDR3: CASSLDRGIRNSPLHF. The DNA of the CDR3 is TGCGCCAGCAGCTTAGACAGGGGAATTCGAAATTCACCCCTCCACTTT. Combining the CDR3 with reference TRBV5-1 and TRBJ1-6 gives the whole variable domain KAGVTQTPRYLIKTRGQQVTLSCSPISGHRSVSWYQQTPGQGLQFLFEYFSETQRNKGNFPGRFSGRQFSNSRSEMNVSTLELGDSALYLCASSLDRGIRNSPLHFGNGTRLTVT.

V is TRBV6-5 and J is TRBJ2-3; no clear D gene. The CDR3 is 17 amino acids. CDR1 MNHEY and CDR2 SVGAGI come from the germline V gene. Trimming left V 0 bases short and J 2 bases short, with 15 bases between. The CDR3 loop is CASSYSHTYLFTDTQYF. The CDR3 bases are TGTGCCAGCAGTTACTCGCACACCTATTTATTCACAGATACGCAGTATTTT.

The chain employs TRBV2 and TRBJ2-1, with D unclear. Trimming shortened V by 8 bases and J by 10 bases, and 18 bases separated the two germline ends. Looked up from germline, CDR1 is SNHLY and CDR2 is FYNNEI. This CDR3 spans 13 amino acids. The CDR3 here is CASSLSPWREQFF. For the CDR3, the DNA is TGTGCCAGCTCCCTATCACCCTGGCGGGAGCAGTTCTTC.

This clonotype has only a few counts. V gene TRBV20-1 combines with J gene TRBJ1-1; D might be TRBD1 (6 bases). CDR3 size: 13 residues. V was pared by 1 base and J by 1 base, with 7 bases between. Germline loops: CDR1 DFQATT, CDR2 SNEGSKA (reference sequence). CDR3 sequence (DNA): TGCAGTGCTAGAGCGACAGGGAACACTGAAGCTTTCTTT. Translation gives CSARATGNTEAFF.

This clonotype has ten or more counts. This chain uses TRBV10-3 with TRBJ2-7, with D perhaps being TRBD1 or TRBD2 (6 bases each). Germline V gene sequence: CDR1 ENHRY, CDR2 SYGVKD. The CDR3 extends over 13 amino acids. Trimming removed 9 bases at V and 3 bases at J, with 15 bases between. This CDR3 is CAMGSEGGYEQYF. In DNA, the CDR3 is TGTGCCATGGGCAGCGAGGGGGGCTACGAGCAGTACTTC.

This clonotype was seen only a few times. The gene calls are TRBV7-6 and TRBJ2-7; TRBD1 aligns across 7 bases. The CDR3 has 15 residues. The junction had 7 bases not matched to a gene; V was cut back by 4 bases and J by 1 base. Germline V gene data show CDR1 as SGHVS and CDR2 as FNYEAQ. CDR3 region: CASSSRYRGSYEQYF. CDR3 bases: TGTGCCAGCAGCTCCCGGTACAGGGGATCCTACGAGCAGTACTTC.

This clonotype was seen ten or more times. The rearrangement joins TRBV29-1 to TRBJ1-3; D gene unclear. Germline V gene sequence: CDR1 SQVTM, CDR2 ANQGSEA. The CDR3 has 12 amino acids. Trimming stripped 1 base from V and 0 bases from J, with 1 base between. In nucleotides, the CDR3 is TGCAGCGTTGAAGGCTCTGGAAACACCATATATTTT. The encoded protein is CSVEGSGNTIYF.

The V call is TRBV30, the J call TRBJ2-1; 7 bases align to TRBD1. Per the germline V gene, CDR1 is GTSNPN and CDR2 is SVGIG (reference sequence). V lost 0 bases and J lost 8; bases outside the gene matches: 7. This CDR3 is built from 14 residues. In DNA form, the CDR3 reads TGTGCCTGGAGTGTACTTCGGCAGGGGGATGAGCAGTTCTTC. Its translation: CAWSVLRQGDEQFF.

This clonotype showed up just a few times. The chain has TRBV15 and TRBJ2-7; TRBD1 matches at 10 bases. The CDR3 spans 16 residues. CDR1 and CDR2 from the germline V gene are LNHNV and YYDKDF (reference sequence). V lost 2 bases to trimming and J lost 1 base; unmatched junction nucleotides: 5. In DNA form, the CDR3 reads TGTGCCACCAGCAGATCACGGACAGGGGGGTCCTACGAGCAGTACTTC. Protein product: CATSRSRTGGSYEQYF.

The chain recombines TRBV29-1 with TRBJ2-5; no definite D call. V lost 6 bases, J lost 1 base, and 3 bases lay in between. Germline V CDR1 and CDR2: SQVTM, ANQGSEA. The CDR3 loop spans 10 amino acids. The DNA of the CDR3 is TGCAGCGTGGTCCAAGAGACCCAGTACTTC. This encodes CSVVQETQYF.

The chain is built from TRBV29-1 and TRBJ1-2, with D hard to call. This CDR3 contains 12 residues. Germline loops: CDR1 SQVTM, CDR2 ANQGSEA. Trimming left V 0 bases short and J 7 bases short, with 9 bases between. The CDR3 spells CSVEDVVPGYTF. CDR3 DNA: TGCAGCGTTGAAGATGTGGTTCCTGGCTACACCTTC.

The gene calls are TRBV5-1 and TRBJ2-7; D not resolved. The CDR3 contains 17 residues. The germline CDR1 and CDR2 sequences are SGHRS and YFSETQ. Trimming took 2 bases from V and 3 from J, leaving 21 bases between them. The CDR3 coding sequence is TGCGCCAGCAGCTTCGCCCGTTACCAGAGAAAATTCTACGAGCAGTACTTC. This sequence encodes CASSFARYQRKFYEQYF.

The chain carries TRBV7-9 and TRBJ1-2; D is ambiguous. The CDR3 length is 16 residues. Trimming left V 1 base short and J 3 bases short, with 15 bases between. Germline V gene sequence: CDR1 SEHNR, CDR2 FQNEAQ (reference sequence). This chain's CDR3 is CASSLGNTWVYYGYTF. The CDR3 region has the DNA TGTGCCAGCAGCTTAGGAAACACATGGGTATACTATGGCTACACCTTC.

This clonotype has at least ten counts. This rearrangement joins TRBV29-1 to TRBJ2-7; 10 bases agree with TRBD1. The trim removed 6 bases at V and 3 bases at J, leaving 8 bases unmatched. CDR1 and CDR2 from the germline V gene are SQVTM and ANQGSEA. The CDR3 spans 14 residues. CDR3 sequence reads: CSVTARDRGYEQYF. CDR3 bases: TGCAGCGTGACAGCCAGGGACAGGGGCTACGAGCAGTACTTC.

The chain joins TRBV20-1 to TRBJ1-2; D is uncertain. V lost 0 bases, J lost 0 bases, and 20 bases lay in between. This CDR3 region has 18 residues. Germline V gene lookup returns CDR1 DFQATT and CDR2 SNEGSKA (reference sequence). The CDR3 region is CSARDLWGAATPNYGYTF. Here the CDR3 DNA reads TGCAGTGCTAGAGATCTATGGGGTGCGGCCACCCCTAACTATGGCTACACCTTC.

This chain uses TRBV24-1 with TRBJ2-1; 8 bases match TRBD2. The CDR3 totals 15 residues. Germline lookup yields CDR1 KGHDR and CDR2 SFDVKD. Trimming removed 6 bases from V and 6 bases from J; junction bases left unmatched: 9. For the CDR3, the DNA is TGTGCCACCAGTCTCGGGACTAGTTTTGTCAATGAGCAGTTCTTC. Translated: CATSLGTSFVNEQFF.

This clonotype was detected ten times or more. The CDR3, as DNA: TGTGCCAGCAGCGTAGGGTATGAGCAGTTCTTC. As protein: CASSVGYEQFF. The chain combines TRBV9 with TRBJ2-1; D gene unclear. The ends were cut back, 0 bases at V and 8 bases at J, with 3 bases in the middle. The CDR3 sequence is 11 residues long. Germline V CDR1 and CDR2: SGDLS, YYNGEE. Looking up the rest from reference TRBV9 and TRBJ2-1 gives the full variable domain: DSGVTQTPKHLITATGQRVTLRCSPRSGDLSVYWYQQSLDQGLQFLIQYYNGEERAKGNILERFSAQQFPDLHSELNLSSLELGDSALYFCASSVGYEQFFGPGTRLTVL.

This sequence joins TRBV29-1 and TRBJ2-5; D perhaps matches TRBD2 (6 bases). The CDR3 covers 19 residues. Germline V gives CDR1 SQVTM, CDR2 ANQGSEA. Trimming cost V 1 base and J 5 bases, with 29 bases left between them. In DNA, the CDR3 is TGCAGCGTTGAAGCGATCCCGGGCCGTCCGGGCGGGGCTGGGGAGACCCAGTACTTC. This sequence encodes CSVEAIPGRPGGAGETQYF.

This clonotype was counted a few times. This chain connects TRBV7-6 to TRBJ2-4; no definite D call. The CDR3 is made up of 15 amino acids. Germline V gives CDR1 SGHVS, CDR2 FNYEAQ. V lost 0 bases and J 5 bases, leaving 11 bases between the germline ends. CDR3 sequence reads: CASSLASARQNIQYF. In nucleotides, the CDR3 is TGTGCCAGCAGCTTAGCGTCGGCCCGCCAAAACATTCAGTACTTC.

The chain links TRBV7-9 to TRBJ2-3, with D hard to call. The CDR3 extends over 12 amino acids. V dropped 8 bases and J dropped 6 bases, with 12 bases sitting between them. Germline V gives CDR1 SEHNR, CDR2 FQNEAQ (reference sequence). CDR3 residues: CASRSSADTQYF. CDR3 DNA: TGTGCCAGCCGCAGCTCCGCTGATACGCAGTATTTT.

This clonotype was seen a few times. The chain carries TRBV27 and TRBJ1-6; D perhaps matches TRBD1 (5 bases). Germline V gives CDR1 MNHEY, CDR2 SMNVEV (reference sequence). V was shortened by 6 bases and J by 6 bases, with 15 bases between the two germline ends. The CDR3 runs 15 residues. CDR3 nucleotide sequence: TGTGCCAGCAGCCCCGCGGGGCGTGGTAATTCACCCCTCCACTTT. Encoded protein: CASSPAGRGNSPLHF.